These 6 T cell receptor beta chains were all obtained from the same sample, sequenced in a study of blood T cell repertoires in COVID-19. Sequencing used immunoSEQ multiplex PCR; TCRdb keeps in-frame clones, though not all of them. The table shows roughly 140,000 clones, with around 90% occurring only once. Sequenced material: peripheral blood. The receptors originated from a human donor in a cohort sampled during active COVID-19.

The CDR3: CASSLVSGSGNEQFF. DNA for the CDR3: TGTGCCAGCAGTTTAGTTAGCGGGAGTGGTAATGAGCAGTTCTTC. The chain recombines TRBV28 with TRBJ2-1; 9 bases line up with TRBD2. Germline CDR1 is MDHEN and CDR2 is SYDVKM. Losses at the gene ends were 2 bases for V and 7 bases for J; bases not matched to a gene: 6. CDR3 length: 15 amino acids.

As concerns this clone: At one end, the junction sequence differs from germline, possibly due to a read error. The CDR3 reads CAISEGAGGSAF. As DNA, the CDR3 is TGTGCCATCAGTGAAGGAGCGGGGGGTTCTGCTTTC. This sequence joins TRBV10-3 and TRBJ2-7, with TRBD2 matching over 9 bases. Germline loops: CDR1 ENHRY, CDR2 SYGVKD. This CDR3 is built from 12 residues.

This clone was seen repeatedly, ten times or more. The V call is TRBV7-9, the J call TRBJ2-1, with 14 bases identical to TRBD2. V was pared by 8 bases and J by 7 bases, with 10 bases of the junction left unmatched. Germline CDR1 is SEHNR and CDR2 is FQNEAQ (reference sequence). This CDR3 has 16 residues. CDR3 in amino acids: CASAEGLAGGRNEQFF. The CDR3 coding sequence is TGTGCCAGCGCCGAAGGACTAGCGGGAGGCAGGAATGAGCAGTTCTTC.

The chain couples TRBV28 to TRBJ1-3; maybe TRBD1 (5 bases). The CDR3 length is 15 residues. V shed 5 bases and J shed 2 bases, with 13 bases lying between them. The germline V gene encodes CDR1 MDHEN and CDR2 SYDVKM. Here the CDR3 DNA reads TGTGCCAGCAGTACGAGACAGACGACTGGAAACACCATATATTTT. Its protein is CASSTRQTTGNTIYF.

The genes are TRBV7-3 and TRBJ2-1; 9 bases map to TRBD1. The junction had 1 base not matched to a gene; V was cut back by 4 bases and J by 0 bases. The CDR3 totals 15 residues. Germline values: CDR1 SGHTA, CDR2 FQGTGA. The DNA for the CDR3 is TGTGCCAGCAGCTCGACAGGGGGCTCCTACAATGAGCAGTTCTTC. This sequence encodes CASSSTGGSYNEQFF.

This clone was seen only once. The chain is built from TRBV21-1 and TRBJ1-4; the table's D call, TRBD1, has no DNA check behind it. TRBV21-1 is reported as a pseudogene. CDR3 length: 17 amino acids. CDR3 DNA: TGTGCCAGCAGCAAAGTGAAATTCCCAGCAACTAATGAAAAACTGTTTTTT. Translating it yields CASSKVKFPATNEKLFF.